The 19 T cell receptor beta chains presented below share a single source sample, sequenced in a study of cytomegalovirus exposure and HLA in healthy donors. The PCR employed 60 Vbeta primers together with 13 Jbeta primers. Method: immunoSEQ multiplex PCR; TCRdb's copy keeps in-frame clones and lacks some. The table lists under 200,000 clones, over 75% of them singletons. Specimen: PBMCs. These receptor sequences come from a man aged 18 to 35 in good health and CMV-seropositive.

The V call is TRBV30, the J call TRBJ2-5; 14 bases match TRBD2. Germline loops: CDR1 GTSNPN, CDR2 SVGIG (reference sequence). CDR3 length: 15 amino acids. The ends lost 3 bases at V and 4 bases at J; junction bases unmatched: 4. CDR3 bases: TGTGCCTGGAGCCCGGGACTAGCGGGGGCAGAGACCCAGTACTTC. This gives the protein CAWSPGLAGAETQYF. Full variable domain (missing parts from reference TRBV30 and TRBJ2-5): SQTIHQWPATLVQPVGSPLSLECTVEGTSNPNLYWYRQAAGRGLQLLFYSVGIGQISSEVPQNLSASRPQDRQFILSSKKLLLSDSGFYLCAWSPGLAGAETQYFGPGTRLLVL.

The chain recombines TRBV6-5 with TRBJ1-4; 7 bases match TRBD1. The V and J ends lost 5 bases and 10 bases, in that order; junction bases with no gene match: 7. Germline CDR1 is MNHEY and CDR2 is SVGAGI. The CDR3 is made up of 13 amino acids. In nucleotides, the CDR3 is TGTGCCAGCAGTGACGCAGGGGGAGGAAAACTGTTTTTT. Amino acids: CASSDAGGGKLFF.

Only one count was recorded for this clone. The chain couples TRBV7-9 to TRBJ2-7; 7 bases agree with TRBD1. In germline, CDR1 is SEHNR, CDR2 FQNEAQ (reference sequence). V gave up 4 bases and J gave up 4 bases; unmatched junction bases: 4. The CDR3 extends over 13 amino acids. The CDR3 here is CASSSWDRYEQYF. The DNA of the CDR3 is TGTGCCAGCAGCTCCTGGGACAGATACGAGCAGTACTTC.

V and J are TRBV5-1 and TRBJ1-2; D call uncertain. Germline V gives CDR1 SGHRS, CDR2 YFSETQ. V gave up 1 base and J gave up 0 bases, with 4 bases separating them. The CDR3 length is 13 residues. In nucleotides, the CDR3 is TGCGCCAGCAGCTTGACAGCTAACTATGGCTACACCTTC. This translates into CASSLTANYGYTF.

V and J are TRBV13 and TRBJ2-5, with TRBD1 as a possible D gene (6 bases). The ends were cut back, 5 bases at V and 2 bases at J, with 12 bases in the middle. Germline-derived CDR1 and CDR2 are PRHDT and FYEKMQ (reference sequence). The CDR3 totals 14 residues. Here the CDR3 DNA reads TGTGCCAGCAGCCTCGAGGGGGTGCAAGAGACCCAGTACTTC. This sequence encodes CASSLEGVQETQYF.

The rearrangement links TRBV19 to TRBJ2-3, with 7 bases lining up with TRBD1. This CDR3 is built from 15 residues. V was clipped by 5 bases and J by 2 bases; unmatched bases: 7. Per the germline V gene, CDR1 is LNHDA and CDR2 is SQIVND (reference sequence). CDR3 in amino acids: CASSRTGNPTDTQYF. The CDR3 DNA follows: TGTGCCAGTAGTCGGACAGGAAACCCCACAGATACGCAGTATTTT.

The DNA of the CDR3 is TGTGCCAGCAGGACAGGGGGCCGATACAATGAGCAGTTCTTC. This sequence encodes CASRTGGRYNEQFF. The chain is built from TRBV5-6 and TRBJ2-1; TRBD1 aligns across 10 bases. The J segment lost 4 bases and the V segment lost 5 bases, leaving 3 bases of the junction unmatched. This CDR3 is 14 amino acids long. Germline CDR1 and CDR2: SGHDT and YYEEEE.

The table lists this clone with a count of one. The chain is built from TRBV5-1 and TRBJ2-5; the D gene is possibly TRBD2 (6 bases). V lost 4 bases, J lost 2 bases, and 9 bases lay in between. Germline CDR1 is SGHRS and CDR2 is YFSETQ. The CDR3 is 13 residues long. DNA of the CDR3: TGCGCCAGCAGCGATGGGACTCAAGAGACCCAGTACTTC. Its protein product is CASSDGTQETQYF.

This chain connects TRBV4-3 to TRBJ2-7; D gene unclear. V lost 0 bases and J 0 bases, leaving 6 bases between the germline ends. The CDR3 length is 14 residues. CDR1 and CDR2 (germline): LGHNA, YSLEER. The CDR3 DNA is TGCGCCAGCAGCCAAGATTCAAACTCCTACGAGCAGTACTTC. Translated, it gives CASSQDSNSYEQYF.

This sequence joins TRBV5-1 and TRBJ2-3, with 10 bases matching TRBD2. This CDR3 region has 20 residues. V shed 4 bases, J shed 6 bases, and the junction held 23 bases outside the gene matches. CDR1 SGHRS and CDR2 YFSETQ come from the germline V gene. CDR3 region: CASSPGGRRSAGGTTDTQYF. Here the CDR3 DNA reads TGCGCCAGCAGCCCGGGGGGCAGGAGATCAGCGGGGGGGACGACGGATACGCAGTATTTT. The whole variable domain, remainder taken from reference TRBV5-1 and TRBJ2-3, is KAGVTQTPRYLIKTRGQQVTLSCSPISGHRSVSWYQQTPGQGLQFLFEYFSETQRNKGNFPGRFSGRQFSNSRSEMNVSTLELGDSALYLCASSPGGRRSAGGTTDTQYFGPGTRLTVL.

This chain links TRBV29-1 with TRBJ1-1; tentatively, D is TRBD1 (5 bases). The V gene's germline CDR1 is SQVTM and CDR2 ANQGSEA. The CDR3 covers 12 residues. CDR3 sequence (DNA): TGCAGTGCCTCGGAGGGGAGAACTGAAGCTTTCTTT. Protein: CSASEGRTEAFF. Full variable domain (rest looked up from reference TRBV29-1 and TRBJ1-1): SAVISQKPSRDICQRGTSLTIQCQVDSQVTMMFWYRQQPGQSLTLIATANQGSEATYESGFVIDKFPISRPNLTFSTLTVSNMSPEDSSIYLCSASEGRTEAFFGQGTRLTVV.

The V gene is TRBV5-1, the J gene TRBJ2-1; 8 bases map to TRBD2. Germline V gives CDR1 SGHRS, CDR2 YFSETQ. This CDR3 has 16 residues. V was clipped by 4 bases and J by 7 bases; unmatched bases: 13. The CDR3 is CASSPLSGAVYNEQFF. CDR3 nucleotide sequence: TGCGCCAGCAGCCCTCTTAGCGGGGCCGTTTATAATGAGCAGTTCTTC.

CDR3 bases: TGTGCCAGCCGAAACTCCCCCCCCGGACAGGGGTATAGCAATCAGCCCCAGCATTTT. Translating gives CASRNSPPGQGYSNQPQHF. The chain couples TRBV27 to TRBJ1-5, with TRBD1 matching 9 bases. The J segment lost 0 bases and the V segment lost 8 bases, leaving 17 bases of the junction unmatched. Germline V CDR1 and CDR2: MNHEY, SMNVEV (reference sequence). The CDR3 spans 19 residues.

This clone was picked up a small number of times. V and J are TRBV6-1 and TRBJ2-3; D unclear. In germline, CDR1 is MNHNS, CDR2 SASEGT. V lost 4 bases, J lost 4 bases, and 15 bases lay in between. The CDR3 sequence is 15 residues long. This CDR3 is CASSGPNPGADTQYF. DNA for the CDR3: TGTGCCAGCAGTGGACCTAATCCAGGCGCAGATACGCAGTATTTT.

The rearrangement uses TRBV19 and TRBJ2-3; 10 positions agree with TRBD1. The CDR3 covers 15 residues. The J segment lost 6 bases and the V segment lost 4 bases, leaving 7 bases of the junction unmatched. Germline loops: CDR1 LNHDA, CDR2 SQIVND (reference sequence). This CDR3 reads CASSSRDRGADTQYF. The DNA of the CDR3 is TGTGCCAGTAGTAGCCGGGACAGGGGCGCTGATACGCAGTATTTT.

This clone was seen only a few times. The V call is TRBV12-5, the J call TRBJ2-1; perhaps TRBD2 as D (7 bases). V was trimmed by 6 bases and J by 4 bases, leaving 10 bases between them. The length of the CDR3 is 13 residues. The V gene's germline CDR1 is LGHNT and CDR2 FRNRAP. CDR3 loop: CASGRGGYNEQFF. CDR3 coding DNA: TGTGCTAGTGGGAGGGGGGGATACAATGAGCAGTTCTTC.

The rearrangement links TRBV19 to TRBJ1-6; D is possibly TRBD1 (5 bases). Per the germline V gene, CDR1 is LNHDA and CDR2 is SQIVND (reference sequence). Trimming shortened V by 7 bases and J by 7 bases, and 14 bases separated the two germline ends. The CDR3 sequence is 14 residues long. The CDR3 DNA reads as TGTGCCAGTACCCTGGGGCAGAGAAATTCACCCCTCCACTTT. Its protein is CASTLGQRNSPLHF.

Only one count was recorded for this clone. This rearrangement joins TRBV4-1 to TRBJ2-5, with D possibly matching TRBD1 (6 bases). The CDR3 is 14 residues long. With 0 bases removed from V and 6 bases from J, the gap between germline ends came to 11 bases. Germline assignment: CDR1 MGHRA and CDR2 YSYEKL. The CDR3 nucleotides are TGCGCCAGCAGCCAAGAAGGGGGACCCAAGACCCAGTACTTC. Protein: CASSQEGGPKTQYF.

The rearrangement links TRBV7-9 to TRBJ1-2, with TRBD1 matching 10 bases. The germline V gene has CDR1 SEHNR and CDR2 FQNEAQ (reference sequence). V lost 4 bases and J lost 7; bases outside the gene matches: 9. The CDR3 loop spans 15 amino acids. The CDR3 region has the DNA TGTGCCAGCAGCTCAGAGGGACAGGGGTTAAGTGGCTACACCTTC. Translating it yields CASSSEGQGLSGYTF.